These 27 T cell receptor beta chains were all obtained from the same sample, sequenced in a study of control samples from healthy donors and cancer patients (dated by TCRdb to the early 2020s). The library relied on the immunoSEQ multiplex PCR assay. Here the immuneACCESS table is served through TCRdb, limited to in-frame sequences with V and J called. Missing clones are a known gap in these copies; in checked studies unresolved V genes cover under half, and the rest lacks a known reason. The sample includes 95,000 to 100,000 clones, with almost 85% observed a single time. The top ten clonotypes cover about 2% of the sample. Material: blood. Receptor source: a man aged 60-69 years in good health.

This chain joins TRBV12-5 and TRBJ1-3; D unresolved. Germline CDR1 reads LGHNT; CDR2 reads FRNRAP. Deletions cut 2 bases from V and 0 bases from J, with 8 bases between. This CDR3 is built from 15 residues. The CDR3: CASGLSDGSGNTIYF. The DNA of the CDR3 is TGTGCTAGTGGTTTGAGTGACGGCTCTGGAAACACCATATATTTT. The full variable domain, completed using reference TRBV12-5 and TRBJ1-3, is DARVTQTPRHKVTEMGQEVTMRCQPILGHNTVFWYRQTMMQGLELLAYFRNRAPLDDSGMPKDRFSAEMPDATLATLKIQPSEPRDSAVYFCASGLSDGSGNTIYFGEGSWLTVV.

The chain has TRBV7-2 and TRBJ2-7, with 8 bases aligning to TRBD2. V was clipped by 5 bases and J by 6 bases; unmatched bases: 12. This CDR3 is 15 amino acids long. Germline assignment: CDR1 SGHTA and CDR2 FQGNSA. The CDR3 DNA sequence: TGTGCCAGCAGCCAATCCACTAGCGGTTTGGGCGAGCAGTACTTC. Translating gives CASSQSTSGLGEQYF. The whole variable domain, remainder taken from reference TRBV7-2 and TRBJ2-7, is GAGVSQSPSNKVTEKGKDVELRCDPISGHTALYWYRQSLGQGLEFLIYFQGNSAPDKSGLPSDRFSAERTGGSVSTLTIQRTQQEDSAVYLCASSQSTSGLGEQYFGPGTRLTVT.

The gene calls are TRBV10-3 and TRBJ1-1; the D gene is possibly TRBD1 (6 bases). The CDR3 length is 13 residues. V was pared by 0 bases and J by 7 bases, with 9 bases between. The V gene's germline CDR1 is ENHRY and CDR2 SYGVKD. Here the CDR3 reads CAISESGGFEAFF. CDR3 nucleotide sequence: TGTGCCATCAGTGAGTCAGGGGGTTTTGAAGCTTTCTTT.

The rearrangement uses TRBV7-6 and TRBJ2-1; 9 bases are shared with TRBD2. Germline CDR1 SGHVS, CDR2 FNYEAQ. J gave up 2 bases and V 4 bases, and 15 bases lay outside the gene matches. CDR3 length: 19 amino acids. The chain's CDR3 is CASSSQESSGGFTYNEQFF. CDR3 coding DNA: TGTGCCAGCAGCTCGCAAGAGAGTAGCGGGGGATTCACCTACAATGAGCAGTTCTTC. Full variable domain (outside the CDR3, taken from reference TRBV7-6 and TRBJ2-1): GAGVSQSPRYKVTKRGQDVALRCDPISGHVSLYWYRQALGQGPEFLTYFNYEAQQDKSGLPNDRFSAERPEGSISTLTIQRTEQRDSAMYRCASSSQESSGGFTYNEQFFGPGTRLTVL.

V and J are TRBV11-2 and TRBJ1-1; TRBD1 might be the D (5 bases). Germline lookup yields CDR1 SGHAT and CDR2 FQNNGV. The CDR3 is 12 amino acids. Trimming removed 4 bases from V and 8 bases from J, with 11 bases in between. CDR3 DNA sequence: TGTGCCAGCAGCTCATCAGGGTTAGAAGCTTTCTTT. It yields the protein CASSSSGLEAFF.

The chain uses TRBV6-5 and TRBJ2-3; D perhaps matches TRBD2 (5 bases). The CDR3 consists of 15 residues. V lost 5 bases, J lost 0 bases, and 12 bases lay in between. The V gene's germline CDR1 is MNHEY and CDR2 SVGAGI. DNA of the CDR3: TGTGCCAGCAGTAGGCGGGCATATAGCACAGATACGCAGTATTTT. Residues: CASSRRAYSTDTQYF.

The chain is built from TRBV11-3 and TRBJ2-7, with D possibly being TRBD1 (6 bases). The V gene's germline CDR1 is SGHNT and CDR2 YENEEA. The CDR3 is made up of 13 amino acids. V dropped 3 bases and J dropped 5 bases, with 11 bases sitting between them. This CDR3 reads CASSLGHPNEQYF. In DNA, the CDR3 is TGTGCCAGCAGCTTGGGACACCCCAACGAGCAGTACTTC.

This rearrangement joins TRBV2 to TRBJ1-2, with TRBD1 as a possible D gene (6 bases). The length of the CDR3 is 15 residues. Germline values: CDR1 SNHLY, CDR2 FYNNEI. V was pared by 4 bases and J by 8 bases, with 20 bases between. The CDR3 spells CASSVSQWSGDGYTF. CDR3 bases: TGTGCCAGCAGTGTATCTCAATGGTCAGGGGACGGCTACACCTTC.

The CDR3 sequence: CASSSGRGGDIEAFF. CDR3 DNA sequence: TGTGCCAGCAGCTCCGGGAGGGGAGGTGACATCGAAGCTTTCTTT. This chain joins TRBV11-3 and TRBJ1-1, with D maybe TRBD1 (5 bases). Germline V CDR1 and CDR2: SGHNT, YENEEA. Trimming shortened V by 4 bases and J by 8 bases, and 20 bases separated the two germline ends. CDR3 length: 15 amino acids.

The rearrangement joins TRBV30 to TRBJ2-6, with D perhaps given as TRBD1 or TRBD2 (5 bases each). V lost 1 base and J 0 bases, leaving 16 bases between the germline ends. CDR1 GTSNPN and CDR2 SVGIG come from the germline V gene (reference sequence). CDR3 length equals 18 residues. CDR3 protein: CAWSEEQAGNSGANVLTF. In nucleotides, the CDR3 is TGTGCCTGGAGTGAGGAACAGGCCGGGAACTCTGGGGCCAACGTCCTGACTTTC.

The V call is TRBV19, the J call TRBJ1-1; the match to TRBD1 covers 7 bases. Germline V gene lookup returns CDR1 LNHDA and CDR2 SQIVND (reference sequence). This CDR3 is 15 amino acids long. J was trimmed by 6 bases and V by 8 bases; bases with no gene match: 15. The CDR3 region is CASSGTAFSGAEAFF. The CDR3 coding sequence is TGTGCCAGTTCGGGGACAGCTTTCTCCGGAGCTGAAGCTTTCTTT.

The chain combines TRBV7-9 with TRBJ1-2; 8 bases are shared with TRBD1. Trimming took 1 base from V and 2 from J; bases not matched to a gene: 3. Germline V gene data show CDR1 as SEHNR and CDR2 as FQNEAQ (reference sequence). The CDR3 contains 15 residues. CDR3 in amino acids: CASSLVTGVNYGYTF. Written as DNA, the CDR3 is TGTGCCAGCAGCTTAGTGACAGGGGTAAACTATGGCTACACCTTC.

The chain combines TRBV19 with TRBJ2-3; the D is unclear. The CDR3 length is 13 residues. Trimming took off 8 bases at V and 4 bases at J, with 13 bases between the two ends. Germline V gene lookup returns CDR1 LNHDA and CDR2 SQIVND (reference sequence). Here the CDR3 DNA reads TGTGCCAGTGCCCTCCGCGAGCCAGATACGCAGTATTTT. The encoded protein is CASALREPDTQYF. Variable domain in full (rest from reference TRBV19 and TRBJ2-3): DGGITQSPKYLFRKEGQNVTLSCEQNLNHDAMYWYRQDPGQGLRLIYYSQIVNDFQKGDIAEGYSVSREKKESFPLTVTSAQKNPTAFYLCASALREPDTQYFGPGTRLTVL.

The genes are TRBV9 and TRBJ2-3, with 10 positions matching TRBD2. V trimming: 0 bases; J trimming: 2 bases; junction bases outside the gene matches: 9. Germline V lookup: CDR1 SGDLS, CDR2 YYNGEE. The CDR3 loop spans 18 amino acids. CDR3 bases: TGTGCCAGCAGCGTAGAAGCTAGCGGGGGACGATACACAGATACGCAGTATTTT. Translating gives CASSVEASGGRYTDTQYF.

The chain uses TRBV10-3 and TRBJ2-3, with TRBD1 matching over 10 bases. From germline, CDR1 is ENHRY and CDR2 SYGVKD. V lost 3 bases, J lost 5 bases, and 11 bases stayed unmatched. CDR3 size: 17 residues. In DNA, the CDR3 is TGTGCCATCAGTGACCCCCCGGGACAGGGGATCGGAGATACGCAGTATTTT. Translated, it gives CAISDPPGQGIGDTQYF.

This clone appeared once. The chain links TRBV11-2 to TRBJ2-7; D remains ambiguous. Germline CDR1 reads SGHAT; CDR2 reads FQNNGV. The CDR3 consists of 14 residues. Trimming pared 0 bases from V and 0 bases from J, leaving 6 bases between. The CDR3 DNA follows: TGTGCCAGCAGCTTAGAACCGAGCTCCTACGAGCAGTACTTC. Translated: CASSLEPSSYEQYF. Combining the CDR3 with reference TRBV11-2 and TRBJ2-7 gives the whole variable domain EAGVAQSPRYKIIEKRQSVAFWCNPISGHATLYWYQQILGQGPKLLIQFQNNGVVDDSQLPKDRFSAERLKGVDSTLKIQPAKLEDSAVYLCASSLEPSSYEQYFGPGTRLTVT.

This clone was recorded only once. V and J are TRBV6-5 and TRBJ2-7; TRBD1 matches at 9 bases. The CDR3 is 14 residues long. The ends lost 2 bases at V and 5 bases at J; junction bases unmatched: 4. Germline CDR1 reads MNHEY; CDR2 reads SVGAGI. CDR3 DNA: TGTGCCAGCAGTTACCAGGGACAGGGTAACGAGCAGTACTTC. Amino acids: CASSYQGQGNEQYF.

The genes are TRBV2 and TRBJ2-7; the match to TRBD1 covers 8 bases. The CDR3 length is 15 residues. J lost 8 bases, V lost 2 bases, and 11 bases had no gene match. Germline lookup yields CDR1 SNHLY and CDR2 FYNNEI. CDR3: CASSESGRPGGKQYF. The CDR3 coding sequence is TGTGCCAGCAGTGAATCCGGAAGACCAGGGGGCAAGCAGTACTTC.

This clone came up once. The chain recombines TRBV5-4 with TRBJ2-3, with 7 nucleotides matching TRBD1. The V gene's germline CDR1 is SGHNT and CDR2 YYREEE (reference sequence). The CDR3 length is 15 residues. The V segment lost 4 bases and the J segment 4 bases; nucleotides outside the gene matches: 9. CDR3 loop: CASSKTGSGADTQYF. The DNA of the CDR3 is TGTGCCAGCAGCAAGACAGGGTCCGGTGCAGATACGCAGTATTTT.

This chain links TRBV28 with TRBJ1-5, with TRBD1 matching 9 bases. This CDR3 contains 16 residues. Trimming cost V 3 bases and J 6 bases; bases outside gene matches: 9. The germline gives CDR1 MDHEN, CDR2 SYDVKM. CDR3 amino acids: CASSFQGQGIGQPQHF. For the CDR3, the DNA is TGTGCCAGCAGTTTCCAAGGACAGGGGATAGGTCAGCCCCAGCATTTT.

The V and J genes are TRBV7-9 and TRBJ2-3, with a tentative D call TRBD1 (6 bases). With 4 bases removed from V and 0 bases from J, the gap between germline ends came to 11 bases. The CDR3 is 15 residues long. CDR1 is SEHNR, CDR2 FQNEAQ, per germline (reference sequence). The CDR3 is CASSSGALSTDTQYF. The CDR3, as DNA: TGTGCCAGCAGCTCAGGGGCGTTAAGCACAGATACGCAGTATTTT.

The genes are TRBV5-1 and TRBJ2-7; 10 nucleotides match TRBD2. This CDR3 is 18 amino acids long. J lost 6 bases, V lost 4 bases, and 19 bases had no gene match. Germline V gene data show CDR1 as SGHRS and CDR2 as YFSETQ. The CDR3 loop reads CASSLDPQGLAGVSEQYF. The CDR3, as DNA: TGCGCCAGCAGCCTGGACCCGCAAGGCCTAGCGGGAGTAAGCGAGCAGTACTTC.

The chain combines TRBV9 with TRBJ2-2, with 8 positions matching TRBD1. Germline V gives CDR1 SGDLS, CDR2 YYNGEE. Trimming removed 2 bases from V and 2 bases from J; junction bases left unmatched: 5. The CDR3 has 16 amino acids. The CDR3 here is CASSVRTGSNTGELFF. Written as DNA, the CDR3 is TGTGCCAGCAGCGTCCGGACAGGGTCCAACACCGGGGAGCTGTTTTTT.

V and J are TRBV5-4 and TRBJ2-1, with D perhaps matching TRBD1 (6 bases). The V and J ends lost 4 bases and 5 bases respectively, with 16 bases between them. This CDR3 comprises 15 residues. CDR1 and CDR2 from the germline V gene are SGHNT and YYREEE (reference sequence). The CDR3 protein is CASSPRRGNDNEQFF. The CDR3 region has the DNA TGTGCCAGCAGCCCCCGAAGGGGGAACGACAATGAGCAGTTCTTC. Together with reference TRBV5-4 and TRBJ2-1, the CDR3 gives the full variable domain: ETGVTQSPTHLIKTRGQQVTLRCSSQSGHNTVSWYQQALGQGPQFIFQYYREEENGRGNFPPRFSGLQFPNYSSELNVNALELDDSALYLCASSPRRGNDNEQFFGPGTRLTVL.

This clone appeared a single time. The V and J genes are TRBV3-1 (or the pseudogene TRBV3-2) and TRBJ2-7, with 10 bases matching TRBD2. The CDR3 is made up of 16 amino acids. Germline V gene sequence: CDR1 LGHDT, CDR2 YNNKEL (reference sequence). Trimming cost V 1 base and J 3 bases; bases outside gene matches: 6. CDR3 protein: CASSQVLAGGHYEQYF. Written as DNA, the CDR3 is TGTGCCAGCAGCCAAGTTTTAGCGGGGGGCCACTACGAGCAGTACTTC.

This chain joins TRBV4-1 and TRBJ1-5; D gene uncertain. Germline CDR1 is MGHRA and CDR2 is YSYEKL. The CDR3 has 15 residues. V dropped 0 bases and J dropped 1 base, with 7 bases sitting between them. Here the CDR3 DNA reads TGCGCCAGCAGCCAAGAAGCCCCGAGCAATCAGCCCCAGCATTTT. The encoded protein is CASSQEAPSNQPQHF.

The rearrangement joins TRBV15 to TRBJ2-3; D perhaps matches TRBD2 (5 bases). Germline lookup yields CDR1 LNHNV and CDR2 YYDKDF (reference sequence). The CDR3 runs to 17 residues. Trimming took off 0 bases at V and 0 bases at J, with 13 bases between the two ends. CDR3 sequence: CATSRDVRTVSTDTQYF. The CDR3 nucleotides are TGTGCCACCAGCAGAGATGTGAGGACTGTAAGCACAGATACGCAGTATTTT. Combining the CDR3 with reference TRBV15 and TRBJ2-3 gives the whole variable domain DAMVIQNPRYQVTQFGKPVTLSCSQTLNHNVMYWYQQKSSQAPKLLFHYYDKDFNNEADTPDNFQSRRPNTSFCFLDIRSPGLGDTAMYLCATSRDVRTVSTDTQYFGPGTRLTVL.